A selection of T cell receptor beta chains follows, all from one sample in a study of shared T cell receptors in the human thymus. The protocol was immunoSEQ multiplex PCR, while the TCRdb copy is restricted to in-frame clones and leaves out a portion. The sample holds 700,000 or so clones, roughly 88% seen once. A further study also used this sample, focusing on human thymus T cells.

The source material was thymocytes. The receptor set was obtained from a girl in the first two years of life with a congenital heart defect. Both conserved end residues are part of each CDR3. D genes are given only for firm matches. Where a row states a size, it is once, few, many or the class of an expanded clone; other rows omit it.

clone_size j_call v_call d_call cdr3_aa cdr3_nt
. TRBJ1-4 TRBV28 . CASSLLGAGEEKLFF TGTGCCAGCAGTTTATTAGGAGCCGGGGAGGAAAAACTGTTTTTT
once TRBJ1-2 TRBV13 TRBD1 CASSSRKGQFCGYTF TGTGCCAGCAGCTCCCGGAAGGGACAGTTTTGTGGCTACACCTTC
. TRBJ1-5 TRBV7-9 TRBD1 CASSPQGVGNQPQHF TGTGCCAGCAGCCCGCAGGGGGTGGGCAATCAGCCCCAGCATTTT
once TRBJ1-1 TRBV6-5 . CASSWIDRPNTEAFF TGTGCCAGCAGTTGGATCGACAGGCCAAACACTGAAGCTTTCTTT
. TRBJ1-2 TRBV5-1 TRBD1 CASSFHPSPGTGHNYGYTF TGCGCCAGCAGCTTCCACCCTTCCCCGGGGACAGGGCACAACTATGGCTACACCTTC
once TRBJ2-1 TRBV5-6 . CASSWGPWDRFF TGTGCCAGCAGCTGGGGGCCATGGGACCGGTTCTTC
. TRBJ1-6 TRBV14 . CASSQGGAGSPLHF TGTGCCAGCAGCCAAGGAGGGGCGGGATCACCCCTCCACTTT
. TRBJ2-2 TRBV5-6 TRBD1 CASRLGQENTGELFF TGTGCCAGCAGACTGGGACAGGAGAACACCGGGGAGCTGTTTTTT
. TRBJ1-1 TRBV7-4 . CASSLGGLQRTGNTEAFF TGTGCCAGCAGCTTAGGGGGTCTACAGCGGACGGGGAACACTGAAGCTTTCTTT
. TRBJ1-1 TRBV5-1 TRBD1 CASSKRRDSEPSGAFF TGCGCCAGCAGCAAACGCCGGGACAGCGAACCGAGCGGAGCTTTCTTT
. TRBJ1-2 TRBV4-3 . CASSQEGRLGENYGYTF TGCGCCAGCAGCCAAGAAGGTCGTTTGGGAGAAAACTATGGCTACACCTTC
. TRBJ2-2 TRBV6-5 . CASSFLRHRDTGELFF TGTGCCAGCAGTTTCCTCCGACATCGAGACACCGGGGAGCTGTTTTTT
. TRBJ2-1 TRBV7-2 . CASSSPDLRVIYNEQFF TGTGCCAGCAGCTCACCGGACCTCAGGGTAATCTACAATGAGCAGTTCTTC
. TRBJ1-2 TRBV14 TRBD1 CASRPDRDDGYTF TGTGCCAGCAGACCTGACAGGGACGACGGCTACACCTTC
. TRBJ1-2 TRBV5-4 . CASTGGVNGYTF TGTGCCAGCACGGGGGGGGTAAATGGCTACACCTTC
. TRBJ2-2 TRBV5-1 TRBD2 CASSPRTRGTGELFF TGCGCCAGCAGCCCCCGGACTAGAGGTACAGGGGAGCTGTTTTTT
. TRBJ2-1 TRBV7-2 . CASSSALPDTSSRNEQFF TGTGCCAGCAGTTCAGCACTCCCCGACACCTCAAGTAGAAATGAGCAGTTCTTC
. TRBJ2-7 TRBV5-1 . CASSLEAPVAFRVYSYEQYF TGCGCCAGCAGCTTGGAGGCACCGGTGGCGTTTCGGGTTTACTCCTACGAGCAGTACTTC
. TRBJ1-2 TRBV12-5 TRBD1 CASDKGQGGIINYGYTF TGTGCTAGTGATAAGGGACAGGGAGGAATCATCAACTATGGCTACACCTTC
. TRBJ2-5 TRBV4-1 TRBD1 CASSQVPNRDRGRETQYF TGCGCCAGCAGCCAAGTCCCAAACCGGGACAGGGGTAGGGAGACCCAGTACTTC
. TRBJ1-3 TRBV7-9 TRBD1 CASSLAQGHAGNTIYF TGTGCCAGCAGCTTAGCACAGGGGCACGCTGGAAACACCATATATTTT
. TRBJ1-1 TRBV7-9 . CASSLVERKGEAFF TGTGCCAGCAGCTTAGTGGAGAGGAAAGGTGAAGCTTTCTTT
. TRBJ2-1 TRBV9 TRBD2 CASSGGTSGGPDLSYNEQFF TGTGCCAGCAGCGGGGGGACTAGCGGGGGGCCGGATCTTTCCTACAATGAGCAGTTCTTC
. TRBJ2-3 TRBV4-2 . CASSLSNGGGTDTQYF TGTGCCAGCAGCCTCTCAAACGGGGGTGGCACAGATACGCAGTATTTT
. TRBJ1-2 TRBV2 TRBD1 CASKFDLRDRGGYTF TGTGCCAGCAAATTTGACCTCCGGGACAGGGGTGGCTACACCTTC
. TRBJ2-7 TRBV10-2 . CASSERDYEQYF TGCGCCAGCAGTGAAAGGGACTACGAGCAGTACTTC
. TRBJ1-1 TRBV19 TRBD1 CASSEVDRLGTEAFF TGTGCCAGTAGTGAGGTGGACAGGTTGGGCACTGAAGCTTTCTTT
once TRBJ2-5 TRBV5-1 . CASSLAVERLIQETQYF TGCGCCAGCAGCTTGGCCGTCGAGCGGCTTATTCAAGAGACCCAGTACTTC
. TRBJ1-4 TRBV19 . CASQRGGHRVSEKLFF TGTGCCAGCCAACGGGGGGGGCACAGAGTAAGTGAAAAACTGTTTTTT
. TRBJ1-1 TRBV7-6 . CASSPTLLGAMGRNTEAFF TGTGCCAGCAGCCCGACCCTTTTGGGGGCGATGGGTAGGAACACTGAAGCTTTCTTT
. TRBJ1-1 TRBV7-4 . CASSLGTDQRNTEAFF TGTGCCAGCAGCTTAGGTACAGATCAGAGGAACACTGAAGCTTTCTTT
. TRBJ2-7 TRBV6-8 TRBD1 CATPDQGARYEQYF TGTGCCACCCCTGACCAGGGGGCACGCTACGAGCAGTACTTC
. TRBJ2-1 TRBV9 . CASSVDGGVEQFF TGTGCCAGCAGCGTAGATGGCGGGGTAGAGCAGTTCTTC
few TRBJ1-3 TRBV5-1 . CASSLDGGSGNTIYF TGCGCCAGCAGCTTGGACGGGGGAAGTGGAAACACCATATATTTT
. TRBJ2-5 TRBV6-1 TRBD2 CASSEYAGGRGTQYF TGTGCCAGCAGTGAATACGCGGGGGGCCGCGGGACCCAGTACTTC
. TRBJ2-3 TRBV5-1 . CASSGTSMDTQYF TGCGCCAGCAGCGGCACTAGTATGGATACGCAGTATTTT
. TRBJ1-2 TRBV5-1 . CASSLGIRVEDGYTF TGCGCCAGCAGCTTGGGAATCCGGGTAGAGGATGGCTACACCTTC
. TRBJ1-2 TRBV27 . CASSLSGQNYGYTF TGTGCCAGCAGTTTATCCGGACAGAACTATGGCTACACCTTC
. TRBJ2-2 TRBV16 . CASSQSTSGATGELFF TGTGCCAGCAGCCAATCAACCTCAGGGGCCACCGGGGAGCTGTTTTTT
. TRBJ1-2 TRBV19 TRBD1 CASSNGPRVAGTDYGYTF TGTGCCAGTAGCAATGGACCAAGGGTCGCCGGGACAGACTATGGCTACACCTTC
. TRBJ1-3 TRBV7-6 TRBD1 CASSLDTSGQGKTRSGNTIYF TGTGCCAGCAGCTTAGACACCTCGGGACAGGGGAAGACTAGATCTGGAAACACCATATATTTT
few TRBJ2-7 TRBV2 . CASSGDNSYEQYF TGTGCCAGCAGTGGGGACAACAGCTACGAGCAGTACTTC
. TRBJ2-7 TRBV11-2 TRBD2 CASSFPSGADSYEQYF TGTGCCAGCAGCTTTCCGAGCGGGGCTGACTCCTACGAGCAGTACTTC
. TRBJ1-5 TRBV5-1 . CASSLDSYQPQHF TGCGCCAGCAGCTTGGACAGCTATCAGCCCCAGCATTTT
. TRBJ2-3 TRBV10-3 . CAISGGVDTQYF TGTGCCATCAGTGGAGGAGTGGATACGCAGTATTTT
. TRBJ2-3 TRBV7-9 . CASSLAKTRIPTDTQYF TGTGCCAGCAGCTTAGCGAAGACTAGAATCCCCACAGATACGCAGTATTTT
once TRBJ1-4 TRBV27 TRBD1 CASSCFRPTGSNEKLFF TGTGCCAGCAGCTGCTTCCGCCCGACAGGGTCAAATGAAAAACTGTTTTTT
. TRBJ2-1 TRBV29-1 . CSVPREDRAEANEQFF TGCAGCGTCCCAAGGGAGGATCGGGCAGAGGCGAATGAGCAGTTCTTC
. TRBJ1-3 TRBV29-1 . CSVEGSPYSGNTIYF TGCAGCGTTGAGGGCAGCCCGTACTCTGGAAACACCATATATTTT